This TCR beta chain was documented in a study of T cell responses to AZD1222 COVID-19 vaccine. Sequenced by immunoSEQ multiplex PCR; TCRdb stores in-frame clones only, minus some. The repertoire includes about 99,000 clones, 87% of them detected once, and 2.5% to 3% sits in the top ten. The germline gives CDR1 MNHNY, CDR2 SVGAGI (reference sequence). CDR3 length: 14 residues. Between the trimmed V and J ends, which lost 1 base and 1 base, there was a span of 8 bases. The gene calls are TRBV6-6 and TRBJ2-7, with D possibly matching TRBD2 (5 bases). This TCR derives from an adult in good health. The material was peripheral blood, obtained on day 0 of AZD1222 vaccination. CDR3 loop: CASSYLSGSYEQYV. In nucleotides, the CDR3 is TGTGCCAGCAGTTACTTGTCGGGATCCTACGAGCAGTACGTC.